Included here is one T cell receptor (beta chain) sequence, with context. Its antigen is unidentified. The PCR made use of 60 Vbeta and 13 Jbeta primers. The table came from immunoSEQ multiplex PCR; TCRdb's copy has only in-frame clones and leaves some out. In total, the table holds roughly 120,000 clones. This sample is part of a study of cytomegalovirus exposure and HLA in healthy donors. Whole-study findings and limits: Specificity for CMV antigens was confirmed in vitro for a few of the CMV-associated chains. Later analysis suggested most CMV-associated TCR beta chains were HLA-restricted.

V lost 0 bases, J lost 2 bases, and 5 bases stayed unmatched. CDR3 length: 15 amino acids. CDR1 is SGHDT and CDR2 is YYEEEE in the germline V gene. This chain links TRBV5-6 with TRBJ2-7, with TRBD1 matching 7 bases. This TCR came from a man between 35 and 55 years old in good health and CMV-seronegative. Sequenced sample: PBMCs. CDR3 in amino acids: CASSLGTGAPYEQYF. The CDR3, as DNA: TGTGCCAGCAGCTTGGGTACAGGGGCCCCCTACGAGCAGTACTTC.